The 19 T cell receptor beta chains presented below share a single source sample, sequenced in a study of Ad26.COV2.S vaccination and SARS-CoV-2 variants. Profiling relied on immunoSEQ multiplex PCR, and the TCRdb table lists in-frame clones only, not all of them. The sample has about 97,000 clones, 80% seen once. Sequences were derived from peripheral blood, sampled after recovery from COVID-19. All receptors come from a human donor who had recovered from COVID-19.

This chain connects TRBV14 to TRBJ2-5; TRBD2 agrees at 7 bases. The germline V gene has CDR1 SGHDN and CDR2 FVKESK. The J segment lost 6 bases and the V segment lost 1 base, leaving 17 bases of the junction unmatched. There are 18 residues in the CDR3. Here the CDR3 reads CASSQASGVAGRNKTQYF. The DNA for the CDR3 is TGTGCCAGCAGCCAAGCGTCTGGTGTAGCGGGTAGGAACAAGACCCAGTACTTC. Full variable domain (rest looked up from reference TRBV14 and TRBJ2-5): EAGVTQFPSHSVIEKGQTVTLRCDPISGHDNLYWYRRVMGKEIKFLLHFVKESKQDESGMPNNRFLAERTGGTYSTLKVQPAELEDSGVYFCASSQASGVAGRNKTQYFGPGTRLLVL.

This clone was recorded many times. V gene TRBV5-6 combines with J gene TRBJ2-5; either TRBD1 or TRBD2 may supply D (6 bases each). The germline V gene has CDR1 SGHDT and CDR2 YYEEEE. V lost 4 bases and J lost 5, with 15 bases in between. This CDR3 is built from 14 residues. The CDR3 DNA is TGTGCCAGCAGCCCCATTTGGGGGGCCGAGACCCAGTACTTC. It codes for CASSPIWGAETQYF.

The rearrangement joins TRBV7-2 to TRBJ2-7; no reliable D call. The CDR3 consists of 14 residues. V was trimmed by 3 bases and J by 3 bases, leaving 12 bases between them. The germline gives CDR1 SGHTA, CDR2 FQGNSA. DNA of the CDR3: TGTGCCAGCAGCTTTGTGCCAGGCGGCTACGAGCAGTACTTC. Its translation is CASSFVPGGYEQYF.

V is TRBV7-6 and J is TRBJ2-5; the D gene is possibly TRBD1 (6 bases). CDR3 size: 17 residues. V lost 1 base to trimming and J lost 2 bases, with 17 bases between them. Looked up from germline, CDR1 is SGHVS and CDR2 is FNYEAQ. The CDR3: CASSLGTNRGWQETQYF. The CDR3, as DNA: TGTGCCAGCAGCTTAGGGACAAATAGGGGGTGGCAAGAGACCCAGTACTTC.

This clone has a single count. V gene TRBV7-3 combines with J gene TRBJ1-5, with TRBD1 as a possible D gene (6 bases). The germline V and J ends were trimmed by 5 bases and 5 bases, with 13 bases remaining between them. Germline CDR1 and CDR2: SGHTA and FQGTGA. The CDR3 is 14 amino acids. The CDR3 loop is CASSPHPGDQPQHF. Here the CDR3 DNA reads TGTGCCAGCAGCCCACACCCAGGGGATCAGCCCCAGCATTTT.

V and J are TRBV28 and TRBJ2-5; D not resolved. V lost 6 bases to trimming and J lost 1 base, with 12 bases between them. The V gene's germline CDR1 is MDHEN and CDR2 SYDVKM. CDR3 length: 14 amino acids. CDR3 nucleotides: TGTGCCAGCAGCGAAATGGGATTCCAAGAGACCCAGTACTTC. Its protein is CASSEMGFQETQYF.

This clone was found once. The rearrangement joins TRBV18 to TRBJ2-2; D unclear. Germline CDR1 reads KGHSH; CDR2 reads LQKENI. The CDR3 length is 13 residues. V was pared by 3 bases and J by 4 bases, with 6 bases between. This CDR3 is CASSPPSTGELFF. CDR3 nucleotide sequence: TGTGCCAGCTCACCCCCAAGCACCGGGGAGCTGTTTTTT. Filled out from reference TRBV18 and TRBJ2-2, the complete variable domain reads NAGVMQNPRHLVRRRGQEARLRCSPMKGHSHVYWYRQLPEEGLKFMVYLQKENIIDESGMPKERFSAEFPKEGPSILRIQQVVRGDSAAYFCASSPPSTGELFFGEGSRLTVL.

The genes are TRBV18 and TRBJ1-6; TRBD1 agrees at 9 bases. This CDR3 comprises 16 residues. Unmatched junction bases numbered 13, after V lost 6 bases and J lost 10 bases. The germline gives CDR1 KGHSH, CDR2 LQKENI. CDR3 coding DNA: TGTGCCAGCTCGAAAGCCGGAGGACAGGGGAACTCACCCCTCCACTTT. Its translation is CASSKAGGQGNSPLHF.

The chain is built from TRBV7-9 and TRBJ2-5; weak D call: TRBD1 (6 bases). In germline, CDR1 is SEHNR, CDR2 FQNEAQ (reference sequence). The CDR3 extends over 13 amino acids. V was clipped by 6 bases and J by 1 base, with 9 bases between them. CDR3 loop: CASRGQSQETQYF. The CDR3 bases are TGTGCCAGCAGAGGACAGAGCCAAGAGACCCAGTACTTC. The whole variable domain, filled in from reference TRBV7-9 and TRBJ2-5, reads DTGVSQNPRHKITKRGQNVTFRCDPISEHNRLYWYRQTLGQGPEFLTYFQNEAQLEKSRLLSDRFSAERPKGSFSTLEIQRTEQGDSAMYLCASRGQSQETQYFGPGTRLLVL.

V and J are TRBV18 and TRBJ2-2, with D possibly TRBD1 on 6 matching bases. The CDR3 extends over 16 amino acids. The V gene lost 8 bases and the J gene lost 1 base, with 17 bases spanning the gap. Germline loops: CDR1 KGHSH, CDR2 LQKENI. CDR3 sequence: CASTELRQVNTGELFF. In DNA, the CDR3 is TGTGCCAGCACCGAACTAAGACAGGTGAACACCGGGGAGCTGTTTTTT.

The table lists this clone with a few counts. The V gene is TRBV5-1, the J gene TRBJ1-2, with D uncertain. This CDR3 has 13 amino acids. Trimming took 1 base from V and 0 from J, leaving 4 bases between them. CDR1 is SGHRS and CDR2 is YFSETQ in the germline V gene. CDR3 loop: CASSLNANYGYTF. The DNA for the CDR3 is TGCGCCAGCAGCTTGAACGCTAACTATGGCTACACCTTC.

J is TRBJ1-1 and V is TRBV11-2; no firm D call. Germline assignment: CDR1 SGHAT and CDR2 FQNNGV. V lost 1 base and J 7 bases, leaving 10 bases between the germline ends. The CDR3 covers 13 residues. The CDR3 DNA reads TGTGCCAGCAGCTTAGGTGGCGGCGGTGAAGCTTTCTTT. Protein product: CASSLGGGGEAFF.

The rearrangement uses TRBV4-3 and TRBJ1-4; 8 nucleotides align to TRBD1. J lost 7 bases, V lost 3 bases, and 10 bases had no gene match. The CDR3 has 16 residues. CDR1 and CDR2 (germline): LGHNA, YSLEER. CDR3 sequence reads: CASSQEQGGSREKLFF. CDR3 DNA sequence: TGCGCCAGCAGCCAGGAACAGGGGGGTTCGCGTGAAAAACTGTTTTTT.

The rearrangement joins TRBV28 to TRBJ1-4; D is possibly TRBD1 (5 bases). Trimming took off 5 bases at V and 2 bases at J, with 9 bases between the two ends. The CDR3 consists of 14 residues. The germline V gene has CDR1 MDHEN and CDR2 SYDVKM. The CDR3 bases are TGTGCCAGCAGTCTCGGGGGGACTAATGAAAAACTGTTTTTT. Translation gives CASSLGGTNEKLFF. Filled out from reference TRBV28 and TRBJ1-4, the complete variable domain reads DVKVTQSSRYLVKRTGEKVFLECVQDMDHENMFWYRQDPGLGLRLIYFSYDVKMKEKGDIPEGYSVSREKKERFSLILESASTNQTSMYLCASSLGGTNEKLFFGSGTQLSVL.

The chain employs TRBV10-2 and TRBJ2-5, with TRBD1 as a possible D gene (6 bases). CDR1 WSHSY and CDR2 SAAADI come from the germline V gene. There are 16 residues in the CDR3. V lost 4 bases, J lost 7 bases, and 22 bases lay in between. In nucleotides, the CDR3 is TGCGCCAGCAGTGTTCGCAGGGGCCTAGATATGTTGACCCAGTACTTC. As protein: CASSVRRGLDMLTQYF.

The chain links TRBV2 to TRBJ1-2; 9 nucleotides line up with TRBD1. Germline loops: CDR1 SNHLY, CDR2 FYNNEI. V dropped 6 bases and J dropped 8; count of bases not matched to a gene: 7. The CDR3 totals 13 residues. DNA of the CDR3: TGTGCCAGCAGGGGGACAGGGCTTGTGGGCTACACCTTC. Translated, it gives CASRGTGLVGYTF.

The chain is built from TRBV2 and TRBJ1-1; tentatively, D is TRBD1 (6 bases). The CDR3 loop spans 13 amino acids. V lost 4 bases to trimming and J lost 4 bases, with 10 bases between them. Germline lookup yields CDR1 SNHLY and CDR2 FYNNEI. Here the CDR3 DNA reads TGTGCCAGCAGTGTCGAGGGGGGCACTGAAGCTTTCTTT. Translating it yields CASSVEGGTEAFF. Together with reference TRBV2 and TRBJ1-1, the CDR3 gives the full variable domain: EPEVTQTPSHQVTQMGQEVILRCVPISNHLYFYWYRQILGQKVEFLVSFYNNEISEKSEIFDDQFSVERPDGSNFTLKIRSTKLEDSAMYFCASSVEGGTEAFFGQGTRLTVV.

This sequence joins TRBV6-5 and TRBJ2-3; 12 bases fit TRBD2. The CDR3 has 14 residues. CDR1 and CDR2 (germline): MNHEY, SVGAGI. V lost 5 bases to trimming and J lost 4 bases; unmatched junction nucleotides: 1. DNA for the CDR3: TGTGCCAGCAGTCTAGCGGGGGGGCCAGATACGCAGTATTTT. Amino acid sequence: CASSLAGGPDTQYF.

The CDR3 spells CASSFGGLNEQFF. The CDR3 region has the DNA TGTGCCAGCAGTTTCGGGGGACTCAATGAGCAGTTCTTC. The chain couples TRBV12-3 or TRBV12-4 to TRBJ2-1; tentatively, D is TRBD2 (6 bases). This CDR3 has 13 residues. The V end lost 3 bases, the J end lost 6 bases, and 9 bases lay between the germline ends.